The 31 T cell receptor beta chains listed next were all sequenced from one sample in a study of blood T cell repertoires in COVID-19. The table came from immunoSEQ multiplex PCR; TCRdb's copy has only in-frame clones and leaves some out. The table includes over 400,000 clones, 86% detected once. Sequencing input: peripheral blood. The receptors originated from a woman in her twenties or thirties with active or convalescent COVID-19.

As for this clone: In the same sample, other DNA sequences code for this CDR3. The V and J genes are TRBV6-5 and TRBJ1-4, with 9 positions matching TRBD1. The CDR3 has 13 amino acids. Germline V lookup: CDR1 MNHEY, CDR2 SVGAGI. The junction had 4 bases not matched to a gene; V was cut back by 6 bases and J by 8 bases. The CDR3: CASRGQGGEKLFF. For the CDR3, the DNA is TGTGCCAGCAGGGGACAGGGTGGCGAAAAACTGTTTTTT.

Regarding this clone: This CDR3 fails to terminate in the conserved phenylalanine or tryptophan, so it likely reflects a read error. The limits of the CDR3 on the DNA are not certain, so only TCRdb's listed CDR3 is given. The gene calls are TRBV7-8 and TRBJ1-2; TRBD1 reflects the table's D call only, with no check against the DNA. The germline V gene encodes CDR1 SGHVS and CDR2 FQNEAQ. A total of 13 residues make up the CDR3, ends included. This CDR3 reads CASSLGVDRFGAI.

The chain has TRBV27 and TRBJ1-2, with a weak D call TRBD1 (6 bases). The V end lost 7 bases, the J end lost 8 bases, and 17 bases lay between the germline ends. CDR3 length: 13 residues. CDR1 MNHEY and CDR2 SMNVEV come from the germline V gene (reference sequence). CDR3 coding DNA: TGTGCCAGCACCACTTCGGGGGGCGGAGGCTACACCTTC. This translates into CASTTSGGGGYTF.

The chain carries TRBV2 and TRBJ2-6; the D gene is possibly TRBD1 (6 bases). CDR3 length: 16 amino acids. V lost 5 bases and J 3 bases, leaving 14 bases between the germline ends. Germline V gene lookup returns CDR1 SNHLY and CDR2 FYNNEI. CDR3 loop: CASSYRDGDGANVLTF. The DNA for the CDR3 is TGTGCCAGCAGTTACAGGGATGGGGATGGGGCCAACGTCCTGACTTTC.

V is TRBV2 and J is TRBJ1-2, with 7 bases identical to TRBD1. Germline V gives CDR1 SNHLY, CDR2 FYNNEI. V lost 2 bases, J lost 5 bases, and 5 bases stayed unmatched. The CDR3 loop spans 14 amino acids. CDR3 amino acids: CASSETGAIYGYTF. The CDR3 nucleotides read TGTGCCAGCAGTGAAACAGGGGCGATATATGGCTACACCTTC.

This chain joins TRBV2 and TRBJ2-2; 9 bases map to TRBD1. The length of the CDR3 is 16 residues. With V trimmed by 6 bases and J by 3 bases, 8 bases remained unmatched. The germline CDR1 and CDR2 sequences are SNHLY and FYNNEI. DNA of the CDR3: TGTGCCAGCAGCGGTTACAGGGGGCTCGACACCGGGGAGCTGTTTTTT. The encoded protein is CASSGYRGLDTGELFF.

The chain uses TRBV18 and TRBJ1-2; 8 nucleotides match TRBD1. V shed 3 bases, J shed 2 bases, and the junction held 5 bases outside the gene matches. The germline CDR1 and CDR2 sequences are KGHSH and LQKENI. The CDR3 is made up of 15 amino acids. The CDR3 protein is CASSPNRDRNYGYTF. CDR3 nucleotide sequence: TGTGCCAGCTCACCCAACCGGGACAGGAACTATGGCTACACCTTC.

The rearrangement uses TRBV7-9 and TRBJ2-5, with 11 bases lining up with TRBD2. J gave up 5 bases and V 3 bases, and 8 bases lay outside the gene matches. The germline gives CDR1 SEHNR, CDR2 FQNEAQ (reference sequence). The CDR3 is 16 amino acids. CDR3 DNA: TGTGCCAGCAGCTTGACTAGCGGGGCCGATCTTGAGACCCAGTACTTC. Translation: CASSLTSGADLETQYF.

The chain links TRBV5-1 to TRBJ2-7; the match to TRBD2 covers 8 bases. The germline gives CDR1 SGHRS, CDR2 YFSETQ. CDR3 length equals 15 residues. Trimming took 2 bases from V and 1 from J; bases not matched to a gene: 5. CDR3 in amino acids: CASSLLAESSYEQYF. The CDR3, as DNA: TGCGCCAGCAGCTTACTAGCGGAGTCGTCCTACGAGCAGTACTTC.

The J gene is TRBJ2-2, the V gene TRBV4-1, with 9 nucleotides matching TRBD2. V was pared by 6 bases and J by 7 bases, with 18 bases of the junction left unmatched. The CDR3 totals 18 residues. Looked up from germline, CDR1 is MGHRA and CDR2 is YSYEKL. CDR3: CASRARQGGGAGNGELFF. The CDR3 DNA is TGCGCCAGCAGGGCCCGGCAGGGCGGGGGGGCCGGGAACGGGGAGCTGTTTTTT.

The genes are TRBV3-1 (or the pseudogene TRBV3-2) and TRBJ2-7; 14 bases map to TRBD2. J gave up 5 bases and V 4 bases, and 10 bases lay outside the gene matches. The germline V gene encodes CDR1 LGHDT and CDR2 YNNKEL (reference sequence). CDR3 size: 17 residues. CDR3 sequence reads: CASSPTGTSGGADEQYF. CDR3 bases: TGTGCCAGCAGCCCTACTGGGACTAGCGGGGGAGCGGACGAGCAGTACTTC.

The V and J genes are TRBV19 and TRBJ1-4; 9 nucleotides line up with TRBD1. J gave up 4 bases and V 5 bases, and 5 bases lay outside the gene matches. Germline-derived CDR1 and CDR2 are LNHDA and SQIVND (reference sequence). This CDR3 region has 15 residues. The CDR3: CASSSQGASNEKLFF. Written as DNA, the CDR3 is TGTGCCAGTAGTTCACAGGGGGCGAGTAATGAAAAACTGTTTTTT.

A few counts support this clone. The CDR3 bases are TGCGCCAGCAGCCAAGTGCACAGAAGCTCCTACGAGCAGTACTTC. Translating it yields CASSQVHRSSYEQYF. This chain connects TRBV4-1 to TRBJ2-7; no firm D call. CDR3 length equals 15 residues. Germline V CDR1 and CDR2: MGHRA, YSYEKL. V gave up 1 base and J gave up 0 bases, with 10 bases separating them.

This chain connects TRBV11-2 to TRBJ2-7; D is ambiguous. The V gene lost 4 bases and the J gene lost 3 bases, with 13 bases spanning the gap. The CDR3 spans 14 residues. CDR1 and CDR2 (germline): SGHAT, FQNNGV. The CDR3 DNA follows: TGTGCCAGCAGCTCTCTCGTCAGAAACTACGAGCAGTACTTC. Translation: CASSSLVRNYEQYF.

The rearrangement uses TRBV6-5 and TRBJ1-1; TRBD1 agrees at 7 bases. There are 15 residues in the CDR3. The trim removed 3 bases at V and 6 bases at J, leaving 10 bases unmatched. CDR1 and CDR2 from the germline V gene are MNHEY and SVGAGI. The CDR3 sequence is CASSYLLRQGAEAFF. The CDR3 DNA follows: TGTGCCAGCAGTTATCTTCTACGACAGGGCGCTGAAGCTTTCTTT.

This chain uses TRBV7-2 with TRBJ2-7; D not certain. Trimming removed 5 bases at V and 0 bases at J, with 11 bases between. CDR3 length: 14 residues. Per germline, CDR1 SGHTA and CDR2 FQGNSA. The CDR3, as DNA: TGTGCCAGCAGCACCAGGCCCCTCTCCTACGAGCAGTACTTC. It codes for CASSTRPLSYEQYF. The entire variable domain, with the rest obtained from reference TRBV7-2 and TRBJ2-7, is as follows: GAGVSQSPSNKVTEKGKDVELRCDPISGHTALYWYRQSLGQGLEFLIYFQGNSAPDKSGLPSDRFSAERTGGSVSTLTIQRTQQEDSAVYLCASSTRPLSYEQYFGPGTRLTVT.

J is TRBJ2-7 and V is TRBV5-1, with 7 positions matching TRBD2. This CDR3 spans 14 amino acids. V shed 4 bases, J shed 3 bases, and the junction held 7 bases outside the gene matches. Per germline, CDR1 SGHRS and CDR2 YFSETQ. CDR3 nucleotide sequence: TGCGCCAGCAGCCCGGCTAGCGGACTCTACGAGCAGTACTTC. Its protein is CASSPASGLYEQYF.

This CDR3 is CAWSAFVGGSGELFF. CDR3 sequence (DNA): TGTGCCTGGAGTGCCTTCGTGGGGGGGTCCGGGGAGCTGTTTTTT. J is TRBJ2-2 and V is TRBV30; 7 bases are a match to TRBD2. This CDR3 region has 15 residues. The trim removed 1 base at V and 6 bases at J, leaving 8 bases unmatched. The germline V gene has CDR1 GTSNPN and CDR2 SVGIG (reference sequence).

V and J are TRBV27 and TRBJ2-2, with a possible D match to TRBD1 (6 bases). The germline gives CDR1 MNHEY, CDR2 SMNVEV (reference sequence). Trimming took 4 bases from V and 0 from J, leaving 12 bases between them. The CDR3 sequence is 16 residues long. The CDR3 DNA is TGTGCCAGCAGTTACCCCAGGGGAACGAACACCGGGGAGCTGTTTTTT. Protein sequence: CASSYPRGTNTGELFF.

V usage is TRBV27 and J usage is TRBJ1-6; no firm D call. Trimming took 5 bases from V and 10 from J, leaving 9 bases between them. The CDR3 runs to 12 residues. Germline CDR1 MNHEY, CDR2 SMNVEV (reference sequence). The CDR3 sequence is CASSAPGSPLHF. The CDR3 coding sequence is TGTGCCAGCAGTGCCCCAGGCTCACCCCTCCACTTT.

J is TRBJ2-1 and V is TRBV6-5, with D possibly matching TRBD2 (6 bases). The CDR3 extends over 15 amino acids. Germline CDR1 MNHEY, CDR2 SVGAGI. Trimming removed 2 bases from V and 5 bases from J, with 13 bases in between. This chain's CDR3 is CASSYLSGSDNEQFF. The CDR3 nucleotides are TGTGCCAGCAGTTACCTTAGCGGATCCGACAATGAGCAGTTCTTC.

The CDR3 loop is CASTRGSSYEQYF. The CDR3 coding sequence is TGCGCCAGCACTAGGGGAAGCTCCTACGAGCAGTACTTC. The rearrangement uses TRBV10-2 and TRBJ2-7; maybe TRBD1 (5 bases). Trimming left V 7 bases short and J 0 bases short, with 10 bases between. Germline V gene data show CDR1 as WSHSY and CDR2 as SAAADI. The CDR3 covers 13 residues.

This clone was picked up a small number of times. The chain carries TRBV2 and TRBJ2-7; no firm D call. The CDR3 covers 11 residues. CDR1 is SNHLY and CDR2 is FYNNEI in the germline V gene. V was shortened by 4 bases and J by 3 bases, with 4 bases between the two germline ends. The DNA for the CDR3 is TGTGCCAGCAGTGCAGGCTACGAGCAGTACTTC. This sequence encodes CASSAGYEQYF.

The chain carries TRBV3-1 (or the pseudogene TRBV3-2) and TRBJ2-1, with TRBD2 matching 13 bases. This CDR3 has 15 residues. Germline CDR1 reads LGHDT; CDR2 reads YNNKEL (reference sequence). The junction had 7 bases not matched to a gene; V was cut back by 0 bases and J by 14 bases. CDR3 DNA: TGTGCCAGCAGCCAAGATGGAACTAGCGGGAGGGCTGAGTTCTTC. This gives the protein CASSQDGTSGRAEFF.

The chain uses TRBV19 and TRBJ1-2; D is unresolved. V was pared by 5 bases and J by 0 bases, with 16 bases between. Germline loops: CDR1 LNHDA, CDR2 SQIVND (reference sequence). There are 16 residues in the CDR3. For the CDR3, the DNA is TGTGCCAGTAGTGAGGGAGACAAAGGTGCTAACTATGGCTACACCTTC. Residues: CASSEGDKGANYGYTF.

DNA of the CDR3: TGTGCCAGCTCACTCCTTGGAGGGCCTGAAGCTTTCTTT. This translates into CASSLLGGPEAFF. This rearrangement joins TRBV18 to TRBJ1-1; D unresolved. This CDR3 spans 13 amino acids. V was trimmed by 4 bases and J by 6 bases, leaving 12 bases between them. Looked up from germline, CDR1 is KGHSH and CDR2 is LQKENI.

The rearrangement uses TRBV6-5 and TRBJ1-1, with D unresolved. Germline V gene data show CDR1 as MNHEY and CDR2 as SVGAGI. Trimming cost V 0 bases and J 4 bases, with 12 bases left between them. There are 15 residues in the CDR3. The CDR3 region has the DNA TGTGCCAGCAGTTACTCGTTCGGGGAGAGCACTGAAGCTTTCTTT. Protein: CASSYSFGESTEAFF.

The gene calls are TRBV7-8 and TRBJ2-7; D may be TRBD2 (7 bases). V was clipped by 6 bases and J by 0 bases, with 15 bases between them. This CDR3 is 15 amino acids long. Germline-derived CDR1 and CDR2 are SGHVS and FQNEAQ. The CDR3 reads CASRVAGGASYEQYF. Here the CDR3 DNA reads TGTGCCAGCAGGGTTGCTGGGGGGGCCTCCTACGAGCAGTACTTC.

The CDR3 nucleotides read TGTGCCACCAGCAGAGGACAGATAGTTGACTCTGGAAACACCATATATTTT. Translating it yields CATSRGQIVDSGNTIYF. The chain combines TRBV15 with TRBJ1-3; possibly TRBD1 for D (5 bases). The ends were cut back, 1 base at V and 0 bases at J, with 13 bases in the middle. Germline lookup yields CDR1 LNHNV and CDR2 YYDKDF (reference sequence). The CDR3 contains 17 residues.

The chain combines TRBV10-3 with TRBJ2-1; 8 bases fit TRBD2. The V segment lost 3 bases and the J segment 3 bases; nucleotides outside the gene matches: 13. The CDR3 sequence is 18 residues long. The germline V gene encodes CDR1 ENHRY and CDR2 SYGVKD. The DNA for the CDR3 is TGTGCCATCAGTGATATATTTCCGGGACTAGTGGTCTACAATGAGCAGTTCTTC. Translated: CAISDIFPGLVVYNEQFF.

The CDR3 coding sequence is TGTGCCAGCAGCTTAGACCAGGGGAGGAACACTGAAGCTTTCTTT. This gives the protein CASSLDQGRNTEAFF. The chain couples TRBV11-2 to TRBJ1-1; D perhaps matches TRBD1 (6 bases). CDR3 length: 15 amino acids. Trimming stripped 0 bases from V and 1 base from J, with 9 bases between. Per germline, CDR1 SGHAT and CDR2 FQNNGV. The whole variable domain, filled in from reference TRBV11-2 and TRBJ1-1, reads EAGVAQSPRYKIIEKRQSVAFWCNPISGHATLYWYQQILGQGPKLLIQFQNNGVVDDSQLPKDRFSAERLKGVDSTLKIQPAKLEDSAVYLCASSLDQGRNTEAFFGQGTRLTVV.